Below are 27 T cell receptor beta chains sequenced from a single sample in a study of T cell repertoires in cytomegalovirus infection. Their specific antigens are unknown. From the reads, TCRdb called clonotypes with MiXCR, one entry per CDR3 protein. The table has 340,000 or so distinct CDR3 sequences, approximately 25% seen once. This specimen consisted of cultured PBMCs, obtained from culture after CMV antigen stimulation. These receptors all come from a human donor in good health (CMV status not recorded). Some clones in this sample may be carry-over from other donors' samples.

J is TRBJ2-7 and V is TRBV5-6; D is perhaps TRBD1 (5 bases). The germline V and J ends were trimmed by 3 bases and 0 bases, with 16 bases remaining between them. Germline V gene lookup returns CDR1 SGHDT and CDR2 YYEEEE. CDR3 length equals 16 residues. This CDR3 is CASSYVTGEGSYEQYF. For the CDR3, the DNA is TGTGCCAGCAGCTACGTAACAGGAGAAGGCTCCTACGAGCAGTACTTC.

This clonotype was counted ten times or more. This chain links TRBV7-2 with TRBJ2-1; the D gene is possibly TRBD1 (8 bases). Germline V gene sequence: CDR1 SGHTA, CDR2 FQGNSA. Trimming removed 2 bases at V and 4 bases at J, with 15 bases between. This CDR3 has 16 residues. CDR3 in amino acids: CASSLHIQGGYNEQFF. CDR3 bases: TGTGCCAGCAGCTTACATATACAGGGGGGGTACAATGAGCAGTTCTTC.

This sequence joins TRBV7-9 and TRBJ2-5, with 10 positions matching TRBD2. The CDR3 runs to 16 residues. Germline V lookup: CDR1 SEHNR, CDR2 FQNEAQ (reference sequence). V lost 4 bases and J lost 5; bases outside the gene matches: 10. CDR3 sequence: CASSSRAGGISETQYF. The CDR3 DNA reads TGTGCCAGCAGCTCTAGAGCGGGAGGGATTTCGGAGACCCAGTACTTC.

The chain combines TRBV11-2 with TRBJ2-3, with 7 bases that match TRBD2. This CDR3 spans 15 amino acids. V gave up 1 base and J gave up 6 bases; unmatched junction bases: 7. Germline CDR1 is SGHAT and CDR2 is FQNNGV. The CDR3 reads CASSLGAGIPDTQYF. DNA for the CDR3: TGTGCCAGCAGCTTAGGAGCGGGAATCCCGGATACGCAGTATTTT.

The chain has TRBV7-2 and TRBJ1-2; 9 positions match TRBD1. In germline, CDR1 is SGHTA, CDR2 FQGNSA. The V segment lost 0 bases and the J segment 8 bases; nucleotides outside the gene matches: 4. The CDR3 runs 14 residues. CDR3 amino acids: CASSLANRGQGYTF. CDR3 nucleotide sequence: TGTGCCAGCAGCTTAGCGAACAGGGGGCAGGGCTACACCTTC.

The chain combines TRBV3-1 with TRBJ1-1; D gene ambiguous. CDR3 size: 12 residues. V lost 2 bases, J lost 8 bases, and 9 bases lay in between. Germline V gene sequence: CDR1 LGHDT, CDR2 YNNKEL (reference sequence). As DNA, the CDR3 is TGTGCCAGCAGCCAAACCGGCCTGGAAGCTTTCTTT. It codes for CASSQTGLEAFF.

V and J are TRBV25-1 and TRBJ2-3; D is ambiguous. The CDR3 covers 16 residues. In germline, CDR1 is MGHDK, CDR2 SYGVNS. V was shortened by 3 bases and J by 0 bases, with 13 bases between the two germline ends. The CDR3 region has the DNA TGTGCCAGCAGTGACCTCGTCCGGGCAAGCACAGATACGCAGTATTTT. Protein sequence: CASSDLVRASTDTQYF.

This clonotype was picked up many times. The chain combines TRBV7-2 with TRBJ2-7, with a weak D call TRBD1 (6 bases). Per germline, CDR1 SGHTA and CDR2 FQGNSA. This CDR3 comprises 16 residues. V lost 1 base to trimming and J lost 0 bases, with 13 bases between them. The CDR3 spells CASSLGSTGSSYEQYV. In DNA, the CDR3 is TGTGCCAGCAGCTTAGGATCGACAGGCAGCTCCTACGAGCAGTACGTC.

This clonotype was counted at least ten times. The J gene is TRBJ1-5, the V gene TRBV28, with a possible D match to TRBD1 (5 bases). V lost 3 bases and J 2 bases, leaving 11 bases between the germline ends. CDR3 length: 15 amino acids. Germline values: CDR1 MDHEN, CDR2 SYDVKM. CDR3 in DNA: TGTGCCAGCAGTTTCGGGATAGGGGGCAATCAGCCCCAGCATTTT. Protein sequence: CASSFGIGGNQPQHF.

The V call is TRBV9, the J call TRBJ2-6; 9 bases line up with TRBD2. This CDR3 region has 15 residues. The V and J ends lost 6 bases and 3 bases, in that order; junction bases with no gene match: 4. Germline V gene lookup returns CDR1 SGDLS and CDR2 YYNGEE. For the CDR3, the DNA is TGTGCCAGCACTAGCGGGACCCTTGGGGCCAACGTCCTGACTTTC. Its protein product is CASTSGTLGANVLTF.

The rearrangement links TRBV6-2 or TRBV6-3 to TRBJ2-3; TRBD2 aligns across 8 bases. V trimming: 8 bases; J trimming: 1 base; junction bases outside the gene matches: 5. Germline lookup yields CDR1 MNHEY and CDR2 SVGEGT. CDR3 length equals 14 residues. CDR3 amino acids: CASAPAGGTDTQYF. CDR3 coding DNA: TGTGCCAGCGCTCCAGCGGGAGGCACAGATACGCAGTATTTT.

This clonotype was seen a few times. This rearrangement joins TRBV7-2 to TRBJ2-1, with 11 bases fitting TRBD1. J lost 8 bases, V lost 9 bases, and 9 bases had no gene match. The CDR3 runs 14 residues. Germline V gene sequence: CDR1 SGHTA, CDR2 FQGNSA. The CDR3 DNA sequence: TGTGCCAGTACGCGGGACAGGGGGAACGATGAGCAGTTCTTC. Amino acids: CASTRDRGNDEQFF.

The rearrangement uses TRBV4-3 and TRBJ2-1; TRBD2 matches 9 bases. Trimming took 0 bases from V and 6 from J; bases not matched to a gene: 9. CDR1 and CDR2 (germline): LGHNA, YSLEER. The CDR3 is 17 amino acids. CDR3 DNA sequence: TGCGCCAGCAGCCAAGATAAGTGGTCTAGCGGGACCAATGAGCAGTTCTTC. Protein sequence: CASSQDKWSSGTNEQFF.

The table lists this clonotype with a few counts. A single base separates this from a much larger clone, so it may be a read error. The chain carries TRBV7-6 and TRBJ2-7, with unresolved D. V was trimmed by 5 bases and J by 2 bases, leaving 7 bases between them. Germline CDR1 SGHVS, CDR2 FNYEAQ. CDR3 length: 12 residues. The CDR3 sequence is CASSPETYEQYF. The CDR3 DNA is TGTGCCAGCAGCCCCGAGACCTACGAGCAGTACTTC.

In the case of this clonotype: Possible read error: a much larger clone is one base away. The V and J genes are TRBV4-3 and TRBJ1-1; D remains ambiguous. Germline values: CDR1 LGHNA, CDR2 YSLEER. V dropped 1 base and J dropped 4 bases, with 13 bases sitting between them. The CDR3 sequence is 15 residues long. CDR3 sequence: CASSQARYVSTEAFF. The DNA for the CDR3 is TGCGCCAGCAGCCAAGCCCGTTATGTGAGCACTGAAGCTTTCTTT.

This clonotype was detected many times. The genes are TRBV12-3 or TRBV12-4 and TRBJ2-5; the match to TRBD2 covers 7 bases. The ends lost 2 bases at V and 4 bases at J; junction bases unmatched: 4. The CDR3 runs to 14 residues. DNA of the CDR3: TGTGCCAGCAGTTTAACAGCGGGGAGAGAGACCCAGTACTTC. This sequence encodes CASSLTAGRETQYF.

This clonotype has ten or more counts. The rearrangement uses TRBV7-2 and TRBJ1-5; possible D gene TRBD1, 6 bases. V lost 0 bases, J lost 0 bases, and 12 bases lay in between. The CDR3 runs to 17 residues. CDR1 is SGHTA, CDR2 FQGNSA, per germline. The CDR3 spells CASSLALGANSNQPQHF. In DNA, the CDR3 is TGTGCCAGCAGCTTAGCGCTGGGGGCTAATAGCAATCAGCCCCAGCATTTT.

This clonotype has a handful of counts. The J gene is TRBJ1-1, the V gene TRBV30; D unresolved. V was clipped by 0 bases and J by 8 bases, with 10 bases between them. CDR3 length equals 12 residues. Germline V gene sequence: CDR1 GTSNPN, CDR2 SVGIG (reference sequence). CDR3 sequence reads: CAWSVNSQEAFF. CDR3 sequence (DNA): TGTGCCTGGAGTGTAAACAGCCAGGAAGCTTTCTTT.

The CDR3 sequence is CSARPITSGRVNEQFF. The CDR3 DNA follows: TGCAGTGCTAGACCTATCACTAGCGGGAGGGTTAATGAGCAGTTCTTC. The rearrangement uses TRBV20-1 and TRBJ2-1; 13 nucleotides line up with TRBD2. CDR3 length equals 16 residues. With 2 bases clipped from V and 7 bases from J, the junction kept 8 bases outside the gene matches. Per germline, CDR1 DFQATT and CDR2 SNEGSKA (reference sequence).

This clonotype was seen only a few times. The genes are TRBV12-3 or TRBV12-4 and TRBJ2-3; 8 nucleotides match TRBD2. CDR3 length: 12 amino acids. V lost 6 bases to trimming and J lost 5 bases; unmatched junction nucleotides: 1. CDR3 nucleotides: TGTGCCAGCAGCGGGGGGGGAGATACGCAGTATTTT. Protein: CASSGGGDTQYF.

This clonotype was observed a few times. CDR3 nucleotides: TGTGCCAGCAGATTCCCACTAGCGGGAGGTTACAATGAGCAGTTCTTC. Its translation is CASRFPLAGGYNEQFF. This rearrangement joins TRBV6-2 or TRBV6-3 to TRBJ2-1, with 12 bases fitting TRBD2. This CDR3 is built from 16 residues. Germline V gene data show CDR1 as MNHEY and CDR2 as SVGEGT. V dropped 6 bases and J dropped 4; count of bases not matched to a gene: 7.

This clonotype appeared a few times. The CDR3 nucleotides are TGTGCCAGCAACCTACACCTGAGGGCGGAGACCCAGTACTTC. It encodes CASNLHLRAETQYF. The chain links TRBV6-1 to TRBJ2-5; a possible D gene is TRBD2 (5 bases). CDR3 length: 14 residues. The V and J ends lost 7 bases and 5 bases respectively, with 17 bases between them. Per the germline V gene, CDR1 is MNHNS and CDR2 is SASEGT.

A few counts support this clonotype. This sequence joins TRBV19 and TRBJ2-6; D uncertain. Germline assignment: CDR1 LNHDA and CDR2 SQIVND (reference sequence). The ends were cut back, 7 bases at V and 9 bases at J, with 13 bases in the middle. The CDR3 runs 13 residues. The CDR3 coding sequence is TGTGCCAGTACCCAACCGGGTGTCAACGTCCTGACTTTC. Its protein product is CASTQPGVNVLTF. Complete variable domain (other parts from reference TRBV19 and TRBJ2-6): DGGITQSPKYLFRKEGQNVTLSCEQNLNHDAMYWYRQDPGQGLRLIYYSQIVNDFQKGDIAEGYSVSREKKESFPLTVTSAQKNPTAFYLCASTQPGVNVLTFGAGSRLTVL.

This clonotype was seen a handful of times. The chain joins TRBV7-2 to TRBJ2-2; TRBD1 aligns across 8 bases. CDR1 is SGHTA and CDR2 is FQGNSA in the germline V gene. The trim removed 4 bases at V and 8 bases at J, leaving 12 bases unmatched. The CDR3 covers 16 residues. CDR3 bases: TGTGCCAGCAGCTCAAGCTTAATCACAGGGGGTGGGGAGCTGTTTTTT. This gives the protein CASSSSLITGGGELFF.

This clonotype was picked up a small number of times. This chain connects TRBV10-3 to TRBJ2-5, with D perhaps matching TRBD1 (5 bases). The V gene's germline CDR1 is ENHRY and CDR2 SYGVKD. V was clipped by 7 bases and J by 2 bases, with 17 bases between them. This CDR3 region has 15 residues. In DNA form, the CDR3 reads TGTGCCATCATTTCGAGCCCAGGGCCACAAGAGACCCAGTACTTC. As protein: CAIISSPGPQETQYF.

There are a few counts of this clonotype. In DNA form, the CDR3 reads TGTGCCATCAGTGAGTCCGGGGGCGCTGGGGCCAACGTCCTGACTTTC. Protein product: CAISESGGAGANVLTF. The genes are TRBV10-3 and TRBJ2-6; perhaps D is TRBD1 or TRBD2 (6 bases each). Trimming took 0 bases from V and 2 from J, leaving 8 bases between them. This CDR3 region has 16 residues. The germline CDR1 and CDR2 sequences are ENHRY and SYGVKD.

V is TRBV6-8 and J is TRBJ2-1; 10 bases fit TRBD2. Germline V CDR1 and CDR2: MNHGY, SAAAGT. This CDR3 is 15 amino acids long. With V trimmed by 7 bases and J by 5 bases, 8 bases remained unmatched. The CDR3 spells CASTKLAGDHNEQFF. The CDR3 coding sequence is TGTGCCAGCACCAAGCTAGCGGGAGATCACAATGAGCAGTTCTTC.